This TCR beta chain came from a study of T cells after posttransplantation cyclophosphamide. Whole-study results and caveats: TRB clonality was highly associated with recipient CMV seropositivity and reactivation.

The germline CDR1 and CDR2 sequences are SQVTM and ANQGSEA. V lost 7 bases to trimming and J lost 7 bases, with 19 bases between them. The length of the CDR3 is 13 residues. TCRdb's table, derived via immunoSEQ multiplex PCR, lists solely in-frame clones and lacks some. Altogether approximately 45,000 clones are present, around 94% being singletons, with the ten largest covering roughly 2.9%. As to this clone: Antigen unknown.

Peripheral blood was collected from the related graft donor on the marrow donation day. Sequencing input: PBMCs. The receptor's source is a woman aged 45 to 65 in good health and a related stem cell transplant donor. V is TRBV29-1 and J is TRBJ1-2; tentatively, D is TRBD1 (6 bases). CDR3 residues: CSGGGLRRGGYTF. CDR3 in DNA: TGCAGCGGGGGGGGGCTGAGAAGGGGTGGCTACACCTTC.